This T cell receptor beta chain was captured in a study of T cells in Graves' hyperthyroidism and ophthalmopathy. TCR beta CDR3 region amplification was performed from RNA transcripts. First-round RT-PCR of the TCR CDR3 relied on the HTBI primer set. MiXCR, applied by TCRdb to the multiplex PCR reads, yields one record per CDR3 protein. The sample has 490,000 or so distinct CDR3 sequences, about 15% seen once. In germline, CDR1 is SEHNR, CDR2 FQNEAQ (reference sequence). The CDR3 extends over 15 amino acids. The trim removed 3 bases at V and 8 bases at J, leaving 4 bases unmatched. The rearrangement uses TRBV7-9 and TRBJ2-1, with TRBD2 identical over 13 bases. The sequence was collected from a woman aged 25 to 39 with Graves' ophthalmopathy. Sample: blood. The CDR3 sequence is CASSFPGLAGDEQFF. DNA of the CDR3: TGTGCCAGCAGCTTCCCCGGACTAGCGGGAGATGAGCAGTTCTTC.